The 3 T cell receptor beta chains below all came from one sample that was sequenced in a study of shared clonotypes between healthy human individuals (dated by TCRdb to about 2020). Library preparation employed the immunoSEQ multiplex PCR assay. This is the immuneACCESS table as TCRdb keeps it, with only in-frame sequences that have V and J called. A part of the clones is gone; compared with another copy, unresolved V genes explain less than half, and the rest is unexplained. The sample table shows 2,500,000 or so clones, and roughly nine tenths are seen once. In total, the top ten clones hold more than 0.12% of the sample. The sample comprised naive CD4+ T cells sorted from blood. The cell subset or site label here, explained by the study, means: CD45RA+ positively selected. These receptors originate from a young man in good health.

The chain employs TRBV18 and TRBJ1-2, with TRBD1 identical over 8 bases. The CDR3 contains 15 residues. Trimming cost V 1 base and J 4 bases; bases outside gene matches: 5. In germline, CDR1 is KGHSH, CDR2 LQKENI. CDR3 nucleotides: TGTGCCAGCTCACCACAGACAGGGGAGGTCTATGGCTACACCTTC. Its translation: CASSPQTGEVYGYTF. The full variable domain, with the rest looked up from reference TRBV18 and TRBJ1-2, is NAGVMQNPRHLVRRRGQEARLRCSPMKGHSHVYWYRQLPEEGLKFMVYLQKENIIDESGMPKERFSAEFPKEGPSILRIQQVVRGDSAAYFCASSPQTGEVYGYTFGSGTRLTVV.

This rearrangement joins TRBV5-6 to TRBJ2-1; 8 bases are a match to TRBD2. Germline lookup yields CDR1 SGHDT and CDR2 YYEEEE. Losses at the gene ends were 7 bases for V and 8 bases for J; bases not matched to a gene: 14. The CDR3 sequence is 15 residues long. CDR3 in DNA: TGTGCCAGCTACAGCGGTAATAGCGGGAATGATGAGCAGTTCTTC. Protein product: CASYSGNSGNDEQFF.

This clone was seen more than once but under ten times. This chain uses TRBV11-3 with TRBJ2-5, with 8 bases lining up with TRBD1. The CDR3 is 15 amino acids. CDR1 and CDR2 (germline): SGHNT, YENEEA. The V and J ends lost 0 bases and 2 bases, in that order; junction bases with no gene match: 2. The CDR3 sequence is CASSLDRGRQETQYF. In DNA, the CDR3 is TGTGCCAGCAGCTTAGACAGGGGGCGGCAAGAGACCCAGTACTTC.